Below are 20 T cell receptor beta chains sequenced from a single sample in a study of T cell changes during pregnancy in multiple sclerosis (dated by TCRdb to the late 2010s). To prepare the library, the immunoSEQ multiplex PCR assay was applied. TCRdb obtained this table from immuneACCESS and retained in-frame rearrangements with V and J assigned. These tables miss some clones; where compared with another copy, unresolved V genes account for less than half of the shortfall, and the remainder is unexplained. The sample profile shows fewer than 65,000 clones; around 94% of them were found once. In total, the top ten clones hold approximately 0.31% of the sample. The sample in question was CD4+ T cells from peripheral blood mononuclear cells, obtained in the third trimester of pregnancy. These receptors all come from a female donor with multiple sclerosis, enrolled in a pregnancy study.

V gene TRBV6-1 combines with J gene TRBJ1-4; the D is unclear. V lost 0 bases to trimming and J lost 2 bases, with 10 bases between them. The germline gives CDR1 MNHNS, CDR2 SASEGT. This CDR3 is 16 amino acids long. CDR3 residues: CASSEAIGGTNEKLFF. CDR3 bases: TGTGCCAGCAGTGAAGCGATTGGAGGGACTAATGAAAAACTGTTTTTT.

The chain joins TRBV19 to TRBJ1-2; 9 bases match TRBD1. The CDR3 contains 14 residues. CDR1 LNHDA and CDR2 SQIVND come from the germline V gene (reference sequence). J was trimmed by 5 bases and V by 7 bases; bases with no gene match: 8. CDR3 DNA: TGTGCCAGTACCCCGGGACAGGGAGGATATGGCTACACCTTC. Protein sequence: CASTPGQGGYGYTF.

The V gene is TRBV7-3, the J gene TRBJ2-7, with D maybe TRBD1 (6 bases). The CDR3 contains 13 residues. The V end was cut by 8 bases, the J end by 5 bases, with 16 bases between. Per germline, CDR1 SGHTA and CDR2 FQGTGA. CDR3: CASGAGALHEQYF. The CDR3 coding sequence is TGTGCCAGCGGCGCAGGGGCTCTCCACGAGCAGTACTTC.

The chain couples TRBV4-2 to TRBJ2-1, with a tentative D call TRBD1 (5 bases). The CDR3 runs 12 residues. Trimming pared 0 bases from V and 10 bases from J, leaving 7 bases between. Germline V gene data show CDR1 as LGHNA and CDR2 as YNFKEQ. CDR3 bases: TGTGCCAGCAGCCAAGAGCAGGGCGAGCAGTTCTTC. Protein product: CASSQEQGEQFF.

This clone showed up just once. The chain joins TRBV6-6 to TRBJ1-5; 7 bases are shared with TRBD1. The CDR3 totals 15 residues. Trimming at V came to 5 bases and at J to 4 bases, leaving 8 bases not matched to a gene. The germline CDR1 and CDR2 sequences are MNHNY and SVGAGI (reference sequence). The CDR3 DNA follows: TGTGCCAGCAGTGACCCCGGGACAGTGAATCAGCCCCAGCATTTT. Protein: CASSDPGTVNQPQHF.

This clone was seen only once. V and J are TRBV6-4 and TRBJ1-2; TRBD1 aligns across 8 bases. This CDR3 region has 14 residues. CDR1 is MRHNA, CDR2 SNTAGT, per germline. V lost 6 bases and J lost 7; bases outside the gene matches: 10. CDR3 sequence reads: CASRPRQGAGGYTF. The CDR3 DNA follows: TGTGCCAGCAGGCCCCGGCAGGGGGCGGGTGGCTACACCTTC.

V is TRBV19 and J is TRBJ1-5, with a weak D call TRBD1 (6 bases). The V gene's germline CDR1 is LNHDA and CDR2 SQIVND (reference sequence). Trimming shortened V by 7 bases and J by 7 bases, and 26 bases separated the two germline ends. The CDR3 runs 17 residues. In nucleotides, the CDR3 is TGTGCCAGTACCCCCTGGGGGGGGCCCGACCGTGGGCAGCCCCAGCATTTT. Its protein is CASTPWGGPDRGQPQHF.

The rearrangement links TRBV11-3 to TRBJ1-1; D possibly corresponds to TRBD1 (5 bases). From germline, CDR1 is SGHNT and CDR2 YENEEA. The V end was cut by 5 bases, the J end by 7 bases, with 17 bases between. This CDR3 has 14 amino acids. This CDR3 reads CASSRGGTINEAFF. The CDR3 DNA is TGTGCCAGCAGCCGGGGGGGAACAATAAATGAAGCTTTCTTT.

This chain connects TRBV7-2 to TRBJ2-7, with 9 bases that match TRBD1. Losses at the gene ends were 5 bases for V and 4 bases for J; bases not matched to a gene: 6. The CDR3 spans 14 residues. Germline V gene data show CDR1 as SGHTA and CDR2 as FQGNSA. CDR3: CASSPQTGGYEQYF. The CDR3 DNA follows: TGTGCCAGCAGCCCCCAGACAGGGGGGTACGAGCAGTACTTC. The whole variable domain, filled in from reference TRBV7-2 and TRBJ2-7, reads GAGVSQSPSNKVTEKGKDVELRCDPISGHTALYWYRQSLGQGLEFLIYFQGNSAPDKSGLPSDRFSAERTGGSVSTLTIQRTQQEDSAVYLCASSPQTGGYEQYFGPGTRLTVT.

The V call is TRBV28, the J call TRBJ1-4; D gene ambiguous. Trimming took off 3 bases at V and 5 bases at J, with 19 bases between the two ends. The CDR3 consists of 17 residues. CDR1 and CDR2 (germline): MDHEN, SYDVKM. CDR3 DNA sequence: TGTGCCAGCAGTTTGGCTTTTGGGGTTAGGAGGAATGAAAAACTGTTTTTT. Amino acids: CASSLAFGVRRNEKLFF.

This rearrangement joins TRBV19 to TRBJ2-7; 8 bases are shared with TRBD1. V gave up 0 bases and J gave up 4 bases; unmatched junction bases: 8. CDR1 and CDR2 from the germline V gene are LNHDA and SQIVND (reference sequence). The CDR3 contains 16 residues. The CDR3 sequence: CASSIDIGTGRYEQYF. As DNA, the CDR3 is TGTGCCAGTAGTATAGACATCGGGACAGGAAGGTACGAGCAGTACTTC. The full variable domain, with the rest looked up from reference TRBV19 and TRBJ2-7, is DGGITQSPKYLFRKEGQNVTLSCEQNLNHDAMYWYRQDPGQGLRLIYYSQIVNDFQKGDIAEGYSVSREKKESFPLTVTSAQKNPTAFYLCASSIDIGTGRYEQYFGPGTRLTVT.

The chain is built from TRBV16 and TRBJ1-2; TRBD1 is a possible D gene (6 bases). Trimming shortened V by 3 bases and J by 8 bases, and 16 bases separated the two germline ends. The CDR3 has 14 amino acids. CDR1 and CDR2 (germline): KGHSY, FQNENV. The CDR3 DNA reads TGTGCCAGCAGCCACGACAGGATTTTGGGGGGCTACACCTTC. Amino acid sequence: CASSHDRILGGYTF.

This chain uses TRBV7-9 with TRBJ2-3, with unresolved D. There are 11 residues in the CDR3. CDR1 SEHNR and CDR2 FQNEAQ come from the germline V gene (reference sequence). Trimming pared 1 base from V and 9 bases from J, leaving 5 bases between. CDR3 in amino acids: CASSLGPTQYF. CDR3 nucleotides: TGTGCCAGCAGCTTAGGGCCGACGCAGTATTTT.

The gene calls are TRBV11-2 and TRBJ1-1; D might be TRBD1 (5 bases). CDR1 is SGHAT and CDR2 is FQNNGV in the germline V gene. This CDR3 spans 11 amino acids. V shed 5 bases and J shed 7 bases, with 8 bases lying between them. The CDR3 nucleotides are TGTGCCAGCAGCCGGGGGGGTGAAGCTTTCTTT. Protein product: CASSRGGEAFF.

This chain joins TRBV2 and TRBJ2-1, with TRBD2 as a possible D gene (6 bases). This CDR3 has 14 residues. V gave up 8 bases and J gave up 5 bases, with 16 bases separating them. The germline gives CDR1 SNHLY, CDR2 FYNNEI. The CDR3 DNA reads TGTGCCAGCGCCCCGGGACGGACTAACAATGAGCAGTTCTTC. This codes for CASAPGRTNNEQFF. The variable domain in full, completed from reference TRBV2 and TRBJ2-1, reads EPEVTQTPSHQVTQMGQEVILRCVPISNHLYFYWYRQILGQKVEFLVSFYNNEISEKSEIFDDQFSVERPDGSNFTLKIRSTKLEDSAMYFCASAPGRTNNEQFFGPGTRLTVL.

This chain uses TRBV27 with TRBJ2-3; D remains unclear. The germline V gene has CDR1 MNHEY and CDR2 SMNVEV (reference sequence). The CDR3 is made up of 13 amino acids. Trimming removed 7 bases at V and 1 base at J, with 9 bases between. The CDR3 region is CASNFLGTDTQYF. The CDR3 DNA reads as TGTGCCAGCAATTTTTTAGGCACAGATACGCAGTATTTT.

The chain uses TRBV2 and TRBJ2-7; 7 nucleotides match TRBD1. J gave up 1 base and V 4 bases, and 4 bases lay outside the gene matches. CDR1 and CDR2 from the germline V gene are SNHLY and FYNNEI. This CDR3 comprises 14 residues. The CDR3, as DNA: TGTGCCAGCAGTGCCGGGACAGAATCCTACGAGCAGTACTTC. Protein product: CASSAGTESYEQYF.

The rearrangement uses TRBV7-9 and TRBJ2-6; tentative D call: TRBD1 (5 bases). V was trimmed by 1 base and J by 0 bases, leaving 16 bases between them. The CDR3 length is 19 residues. The germline V gene encodes CDR1 SEHNR and CDR2 FQNEAQ (reference sequence). In DNA form, the CDR3 reads TGTGCCAGCAGCTTAGGGGATAGGGGTAGGGCCTCTGGGGCCAACGTCCTGACTTTC. Its protein is CASSLGDRGRASGANVLTF.

The CDR3 here is CASSREGLYNEQFF. The CDR3 DNA is TGCGCCAGCAGCCGGGAGGGCCTTTACAATGAGCAGTTCTTC. The genes are TRBV4-1 and TRBJ2-1; TRBD2 agrees at 7 bases. The CDR3 is 14 residues long. Trimming cost V 4 bases and J 4 bases; bases outside gene matches: 4. Germline V gene sequence: CDR1 MGHRA, CDR2 YSYEKL.

In its sample, this clone was seen once. The chain combines TRBV28 with TRBJ2-2, with 9 bases that match TRBD1. Germline CDR1 reads MDHEN; CDR2 reads SYDVKM. This CDR3 is built from 17 residues. The trim removed 5 bases at V and 2 bases at J, leaving 9 bases unmatched. CDR3 sequence: CASSRSGQGFNTGELFF. In DNA form, the CDR3 reads TGTGCCAGCAGTCGTTCCGGACAGGGGTTTAACACCGGGGAGCTGTTTTTT.